Described below is a single T cell receptor (beta chain) sequence and its context. These data belong to a study of blood T cell repertoires in COVID-19. Study summary: Collection of acute and convalescent COVID-19 samples took place in the United States, Italy and Spain. Sources were T cells, B-cell-depleted T cells, or PBMCs; the material itself was cDNA or gDNA.

The V and J ends lost 5 bases and 0 bases, in that order; junction bases with no gene match: 1. The CDR3 sequence is 15 residues long. Germline V gives CDR1 SGHTA, CDR2 FQGNSA. In the authors' methods: Nucleated cell counts were estimated from reference gene primer amplification. Assay used: immunoSEQ multiplex PCR; TCRdb lists only in-frame clones, some missing. That table supplies the V and J calls and clone size; D and trimming were determined from the DNA. The table records tens of thousands of clones, 77% of them present only once. The V call is TRBV7-2, the J call TRBJ2-7, with TRBD2 matching 13 bases. The receptor was derived from a man between 65 and 85 years old with COVID-19, enrolled during active disease. The source material was peripheral blood. CDR3 DNA sequence: TGTGCCAGCAGCGGGACTAGCGGGGCCTCCTACGAGCAGTACTTC. This codes for CASSGTSGASYEQYF.